This TCR beta chain was identified during a study of blood T cell repertoires in COVID-19. Germline V CDR1 and CDR2: SGHRS, YFSETQ. CDR3 length: 15 amino acids. J was trimmed by 6 bases and V by 1 base; bases with no gene match: 7. Using immunoSEQ multiplex PCR, the repertoire was profiled, and TCRdb retains in-frame clones only, with some absent. The sample holds 250,000 to 300,000 clones, 89% seen once. The TCR was taken from a woman aged 40 to 49 who had recovered from COVID-19. Material: peripheral blood. The rearrangement uses TRBV5-1 and TRBJ2-3; TRBD1 matches at 8 bases. This CDR3 is CASSLRAQGADTQYF. The CDR3 region has the DNA TGCGCCAGCAGCTTGAGGGCCCAGGGGGCCGATACGCAGTATTTT.